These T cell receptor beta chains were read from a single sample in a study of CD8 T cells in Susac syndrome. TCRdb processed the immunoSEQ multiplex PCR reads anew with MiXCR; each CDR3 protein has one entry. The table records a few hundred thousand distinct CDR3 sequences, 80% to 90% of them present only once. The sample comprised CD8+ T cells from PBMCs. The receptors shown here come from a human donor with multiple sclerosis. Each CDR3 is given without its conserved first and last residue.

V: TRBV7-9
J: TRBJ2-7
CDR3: ASSPRRGLNRDRYEQY

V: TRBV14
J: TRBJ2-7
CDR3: ASSLPRETGYYEQY

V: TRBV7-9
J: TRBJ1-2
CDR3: ASSPRDRANYGYT

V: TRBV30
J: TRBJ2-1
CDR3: AWSLEWEGEQF

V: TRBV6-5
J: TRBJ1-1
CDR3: ASSYSIGGHAFEAF

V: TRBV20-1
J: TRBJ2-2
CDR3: SARRQGTNTGELF

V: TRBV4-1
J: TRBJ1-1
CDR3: ASSQGPRSTEAF

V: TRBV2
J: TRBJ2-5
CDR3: ASGGYTSGETQY

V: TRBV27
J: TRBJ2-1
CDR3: ASSLGRTGGSHRNEQF

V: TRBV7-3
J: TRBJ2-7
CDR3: ASSWGTGEGYEQY

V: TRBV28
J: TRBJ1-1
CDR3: ASSLRSVNTEAF

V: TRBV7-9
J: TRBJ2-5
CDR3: ASSFHGGYPTQY

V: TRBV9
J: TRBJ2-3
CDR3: ASSEKGAYTDTQY

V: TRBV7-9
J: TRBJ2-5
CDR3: ASSLGPTGGIETQY